One and the same sample provided the 14 T cell receptor beta chains below, sequenced in a study of response to subunit inactivated influenza vaccine (dated by TCRdb to 2017 to 2018). The library was obtained by RT-PCR. The instrument given in TCRdb is Illumina HiSeq 2500. TCRdb reanalyzed the raw reads on its own, using fastp at Q25 for trimming and MiXCR for clone calling, and kept in-frame beta chains. Rows are unified per CDR3 protein, each entry keeping the most common DNA and genes. For this sample there are 530,000 or so distinct CDR3 sequences; approximately 12% appear just once. In total, the top ten clones hold roughly a tenth of the sample. The sequencing here drew on PBMCs from blood, taken on the day of vaccination. These receptors were obtained from a man aged 50 to 60 who received an inactivated influenza vaccine. Donor details come from another sample of the same person, matched by shared clones.

The sample holds a few counts of this clonotype. The V call is TRBV6-5, the J call TRBJ2-7, with 10 nucleotides matching TRBD2. Trimming removed 0 bases from V and 4 bases from J; junction bases left unmatched: 3. Germline lookup yields CDR1 MNHEY and CDR2 SVGAGI. The CDR3 is 15 amino acids. CDR3 region: CASSYSRLAGYEQYF. The CDR3 nucleotides read TGTGCCAGCAGTTACTCGAGACTAGCGGGTTACGAGCAGTACTTC.

The J gene is TRBJ2-7, the V gene TRBV6-1; weak D call: TRBD1 (6 bases). Trimming cost V 6 bases and J 4 bases, with 13 bases left between them. CDR1 and CDR2 from the germline V gene are MNHNS and SASEGT. This CDR3 has 13 residues. Written as DNA, the CDR3 is TGTGCCAGCAGCAGGGGCTTTGAATACGAGCAGTACTTC. Its protein product is CASSRGFEYEQYF.

V usage is TRBV30 and J usage is TRBJ2-5; perhaps TRBD1 as D (6 bases). The CDR3 contains 12 residues. Trimming pared 3 bases from V and 5 bases from J, leaving 10 bases between. The germline gives CDR1 GTSNPN, CDR2 SVGIG (reference sequence). The CDR3 DNA follows: TGTGCCTGGAGCCCAGGGGTGGAGACCCAGTACTTC. Translating gives CAWSPGVETQYF.

This chain joins TRBV6-1 and TRBJ1-1; D may be TRBD1 (6 bases). The V end lost 6 bases, the J end lost 1 base, and 12 bases lay between the germline ends. This CDR3 region has 14 residues. Germline V gene data show CDR1 as MNHNS and CDR2 as SASEGT. CDR3 nucleotide sequence: TGTGCCAGCAGGCCCGGACAGAGGAACACTGAAGCTTTCTTT. Protein: CASRPGQRNTEAFF.

The rearrangement links TRBV7-8 to TRBJ2-7; TRBD2 might be the D (6 bases). Between the trimmed V and J ends, which lost 4 bases and 6 bases, there was a span of 16 bases. The CDR3 runs 14 residues. In germline, CDR1 is SGHVS, CDR2 FQNEAQ. The CDR3 bases are TGTGCCAGCAGCTCCAGGAGGGGCGGGGCCGAGCAGTACTTC. This codes for CASSSRRGGAEQYF.

The table lists this clonotype with a few counts. The chain combines TRBV6-1 with TRBJ2-2, with D tentatively TRBD1 (7 bases). This CDR3 is 16 amino acids long. Per the germline V gene, CDR1 is MNHNS and CDR2 is SASEGT. V lost 2 bases and J lost 3, with 13 bases in between. CDR3 bases: TGTGCCAGCAGTGAAATGGGCAGGGGGGACACCGGGGAGCTGTTTTTT. It yields the protein CASSEMGRGDTGELFF.

The V gene is TRBV3-1, the J gene TRBJ2-7, with D perhaps matching TRBD2 (5 bases). Between the trimmed V and J ends, which lost 2 bases and 1 base, there was a span of 18 bases. Per germline, CDR1 LGHDT and CDR2 YNNKEL (reference sequence). This CDR3 is 17 amino acids long. CDR3 protein: CASSQPHRAEGSYEQYF. CDR3 DNA sequence: TGTGCCAGCAGCCAACCCCACCGGGCAGAGGGATCCTACGAGCAGTACTTC.

The chain employs TRBV5-1 and TRBJ1-6; the match to TRBD1 covers 9 bases. V trimming: 4 bases; J trimming: 10 bases; junction bases outside the gene matches: 6. The CDR3 is 14 residues long. Germline V gene data show CDR1 as SGHRS and CDR2 as YFSETQ. This CDR3 reads CASSPGTGKSPLHF. In DNA form, the CDR3 reads TGCGCCAGCAGCCCGGGGACAGGGAAGTCACCCCTCCACTTT.

V gene TRBV5-1 combines with J gene TRBJ2-1; TRBD2 agrees at 12 bases. The junction had 7 bases not matched to a gene; V was cut back by 4 bases and J by 8 bases. CDR1 and CDR2 (germline): SGHRS, YFSETQ. The CDR3 has 15 residues. The CDR3 sequence: CASSGTSGGIYEQFF. The CDR3 coding sequence is TGCGCCAGCAGCGGTACTAGCGGGGGGATCTATGAGCAGTTCTTC.

This clonotype has only a few counts. V gene TRBV7-9 combines with J gene TRBJ1-1, with no clear D. Germline V CDR1 and CDR2: SEHNR, FQNEAQ (reference sequence). Trimming shortened V by 2 bases and J by 3 bases, and 4 bases separated the two germline ends. The CDR3 is 12 residues long. The CDR3 DNA sequence: TGTGCCAGCAGCTTATTCGACACTGAAGCTTTCTTT. Translation gives CASSLFDTEAFF. The full variable domain, completed using reference TRBV7-9 and TRBJ1-1, is DTGVSQNPRHKITKRGQNVTFRCDPISEHNRLYWYRQTLGQGPEFLTYFQNEAQLEKSRLLSDRFSAERPKGSFSTLEIQRTEQGDSAMYLCASSLFDTEAFFGQGTRLTVV.

Concerning this clonotype: A junction end diverges from the germline sequence, so it may reflect a read error. This chain joins TRBV11-2 and TRBJ2-7; 9 bases match TRBD2. Germline CDR1 reads SGHAT; CDR2 reads FQNNGV. There are 13 residues in the CDR3. The CDR3 reads CASSLVLAGPPDF. For the CDR3, the DNA is TGTGCCAGCAGCTTAGTCCTAGCGGGGCCCCCGGACTTC.

The chain is built from TRBV12-3 or TRBV12-4 and TRBJ2-1; TRBD2 matches 10 bases. The CDR3 loop spans 15 amino acids. V was clipped by 3 bases and J by 5 bases; unmatched bases: 4. This chain's CDR3 is CASSFVLAGDNEQFF. The CDR3 DNA is TGTGCCAGCAGTTTTGTCCTAGCGGGGGACAATGAGCAGTTCTTC.

Only a few counts were recorded for this clonotype. The chain carries TRBV6-2 or TRBV6-3 and TRBJ2-6; D perhaps matches TRBD1 (6 bases). V was trimmed by 7 bases and J by 4 bases, leaving 14 bases between them. Per the germline V gene, CDR1 is MNHEY and CDR2 is SVGEGT. The CDR3 length is 15 residues. The CDR3 spells CASTLRGTGANVLTF. Written as DNA, the CDR3 is TGTGCCAGCACCCTCAGGGGCACCGGGGCCAACGTCCTGACTTTC.

This clonotype was observed at least ten times. V usage is TRBV7-2 and J usage is TRBJ1-1, with D maybe TRBD1 (6 bases). In germline, CDR1 is SGHTA, CDR2 FQGNSA. V dropped 0 bases and J dropped 1 base, with 9 bases sitting between them. This CDR3 region has 15 residues. The CDR3 DNA reads TGTGCCAGCAGCTTAGCGGGGACACAGAACACTGAAGCTTTCTTT. Its protein is CASSLAGTQNTEAFF.